This T cell receptor beta chain was captured by sequencing in a study of T cell changes during pregnancy in multiple sclerosis. V lost 2 bases, J lost 4 bases, and 6 bases stayed unmatched. In germline, CDR1 is MNHEY, CDR2 SMNVEV (reference sequence). The CDR3 consists of 15 residues. Repertoires were generated with immunoSEQ multiplex PCR, while TCRdb's copy carries only in-frame clones and drops some. This sample has fewer than 60,000 clones, with roughly 93% found just once. The gene calls are TRBV27 and TRBJ1-1; TRBD1 matches at 8 bases. Material: peripheral blood, obtained in the second trimester of pregnancy. This TCR was sampled from a female donor with multiple sclerosis, enrolled in a pregnancy study. The DNA for the CDR3 is TGTGCCAGCAGTTTAAAGGGAACAGGGGGCACTGAAGCTTTCTTT. Protein product: CASSLKGTGGTEAFF.